This TCR beta chain was sequenced for a study of cytomegalovirus exposure and HLA in healthy donors. Study observations and caveats: In vitro work confirmed that a few CMV-associated chains recognize CMV antigens.

PCR employed 60 Vbeta and 13 Jbeta primers. Only in-frame clones appear in the TCRdb table, and some are missing; sequencing was by immunoSEQ multiplex PCR. The table includes 45,000 to 65,000 clones, roughly 85% detected once. Trimming removed 9 bases from V and 6 bases from J; junction bases left unmatched: 12. This CDR3 is built from 14 residues. Germline V gene data show CDR1 as MGHDK and CDR2 as SYGVNS. On this clone: The antigen remains undetermined.

The sequence derives from a man aged 25-45 years in good health and CMV-seronegative. The chain employs TRBV25-1 and TRBJ1-2; 8 bases match TRBD1. The specimen was PBMCs. CDR3 loop: CASSRTGQLDGYTF. CDR3 DNA sequence: TGTGCCAGTTCCCGGACAGGGCAGTTGGATGGCTACACCTTC.